Here is one TCR beta chain with its context. Its antigen is currently unknown. Germline CDR1 SGHRS, CDR2 YFSETQ. The CDR3 is made up of 16 amino acids. The V gene lost 0 bases and the J gene lost 1 base, with 11 bases spanning the gap. The sample is drawn from a study of beta chain features in type 1 diabetes. Background on the study: The number of sorted cells examined across all samples was approximately 100 million. Whole-study findings and limits: Shortening of TCRB CDR3s, moderate but significant, appeared in all four CD4+ subsets of Type 1 diabetes patients. VDJ junctions in type 1 diabetes patients carried more deletions and fewer insertions.

Via the markers CD45RO/CCR7/CD25/CD127/CD95/CD27, stem cell-like memory, regulatory, central memory and naive CD4+ cells were sorted. cDNA synthesis used the whole RNA isolate, giving expressed TCRB sequences. Measured with immunoSEQ multiplex PCR; TCRdb has only the in-frame clones, and not every one. The table records under 300,000 clones, about 26% of them present only once. J is TRBJ2-1 and V is TRBV5-1; D unclear. Source material: central memory CD4+ T cells from blood. The origin of this receptor is a man aged 30 to 39 in good health. The CDR3 is CASSLDPGASYNEQFF. CDR3 DNA: TGCGCCAGCAGCTTGGACCCTGGAGCTTCCTACAATGAGCAGTTCTTC.